There are a few counts of the clone carrying this TCR beta chain. Antigen: not known. Germline V gene sequence: CDR1 LNHNV, CDR2 YYDKDF (reference sequence). There are 18 residues in the CDR3. The trim removed 4 bases at V and 0 bases at J, leaving 7 bases unmatched. These data belong to a study of T-cell memory formation after mild COVID-19. General study results and limits: Later expanders leaned CD4+, whereas day 15 to 85 contracting clones were balanced CD4/CD8. Largely, contracting CD4+ clones fell within CM and EM, and contracting CD8+ clones within EMRA.

From the 5' RACE reads, TCRdb called clonotypes with MiXCR, one entry per CDR3 protein. The sample holds 110,000 to 150,000 distinct CDR3 sequences, 11% to 15% seen once. Sequencing was done on a sample of PBMCs or a T cell subset sorted from them (not recorded which). The rearrangement uses TRBV15 and TRBJ2-2; 11 nucleotides match TRBD2. The source is an adult woman who had mild COVID-19 (a few samples of this study predate the infection). Cell type and time point are not known. The CDR3 region is CATSTGGGLAANTGELFF. For the CDR3, the DNA is TGTGCCACCAGCACTGGCGGGGGACTAGCGGCGAACACCGGGGAGCTGTTTTTT.